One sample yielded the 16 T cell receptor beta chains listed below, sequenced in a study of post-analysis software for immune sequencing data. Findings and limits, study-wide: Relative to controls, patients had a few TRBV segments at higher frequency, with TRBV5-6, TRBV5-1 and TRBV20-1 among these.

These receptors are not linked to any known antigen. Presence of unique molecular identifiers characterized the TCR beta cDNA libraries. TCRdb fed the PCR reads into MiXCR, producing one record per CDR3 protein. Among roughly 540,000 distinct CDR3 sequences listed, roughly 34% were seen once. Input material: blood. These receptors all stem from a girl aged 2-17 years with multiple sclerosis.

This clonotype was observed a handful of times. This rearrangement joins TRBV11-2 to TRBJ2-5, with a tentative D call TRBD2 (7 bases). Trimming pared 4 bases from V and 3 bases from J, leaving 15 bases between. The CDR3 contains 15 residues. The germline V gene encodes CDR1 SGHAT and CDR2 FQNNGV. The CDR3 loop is CASSSNAGAEETQYF. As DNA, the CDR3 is TGTGCCAGCAGCTCGAATGCGGGGGCCGAAGAGACCCAGTACTTC.

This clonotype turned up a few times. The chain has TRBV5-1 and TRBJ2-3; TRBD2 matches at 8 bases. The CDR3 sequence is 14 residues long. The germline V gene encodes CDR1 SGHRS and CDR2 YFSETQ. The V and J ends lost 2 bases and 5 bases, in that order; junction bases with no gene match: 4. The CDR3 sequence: CASSFGREGDTQYF. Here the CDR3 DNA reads TGCGCCAGCAGCTTCGGCCGGGAGGGAGATACGCAGTATTTT.

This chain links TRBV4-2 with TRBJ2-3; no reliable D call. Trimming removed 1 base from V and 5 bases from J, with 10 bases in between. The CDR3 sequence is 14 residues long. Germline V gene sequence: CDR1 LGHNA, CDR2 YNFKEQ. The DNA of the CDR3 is TGTGCCAGCAGCCAAGTCTCCCAGGAAGATACGCAGTATTTT. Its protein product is CASSQVSQEDTQYF.

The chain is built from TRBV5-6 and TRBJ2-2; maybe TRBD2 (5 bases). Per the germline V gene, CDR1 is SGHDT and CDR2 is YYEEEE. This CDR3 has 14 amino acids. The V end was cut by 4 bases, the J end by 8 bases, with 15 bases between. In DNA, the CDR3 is TGTGCCAGCAGCCCCGGACTCGGATGGGGGGAGCTGTTTTTT. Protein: CASSPGLGWGELFF.

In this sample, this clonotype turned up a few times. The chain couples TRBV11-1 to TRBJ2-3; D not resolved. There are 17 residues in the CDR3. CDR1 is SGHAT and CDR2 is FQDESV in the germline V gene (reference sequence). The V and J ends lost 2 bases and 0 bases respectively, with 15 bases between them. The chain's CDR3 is CASSLIAGYPSTDTQYF. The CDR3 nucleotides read TGTGCCAGCAGCTTAATTGCCGGGTACCCTAGCACAGATACGCAGTATTTT.

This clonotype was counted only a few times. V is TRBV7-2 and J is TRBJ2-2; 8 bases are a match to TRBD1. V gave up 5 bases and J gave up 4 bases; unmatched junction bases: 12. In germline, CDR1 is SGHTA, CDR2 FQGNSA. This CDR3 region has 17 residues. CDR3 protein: CASSLHSTGVGTGELFF. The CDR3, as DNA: TGTGCCAGCAGCCTACATTCGACAGGGGTGGGCACCGGGGAGCTGTTTTTT. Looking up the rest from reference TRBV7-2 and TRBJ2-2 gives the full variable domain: GAGVSQSPSNKVTEKGKDVELRCDPISGHTALYWYRQSLGQGLEFLIYFQGNSAPDKSGLPSDRFSAERTGGSVSTLTIQRTQQEDSAVYLCASSLHSTGVGTGELFFGEGSRLTVL.

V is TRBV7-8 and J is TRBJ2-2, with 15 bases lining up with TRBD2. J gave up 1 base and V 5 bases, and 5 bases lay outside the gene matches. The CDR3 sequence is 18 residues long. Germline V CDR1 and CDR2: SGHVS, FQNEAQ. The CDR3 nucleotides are TGTGCCAGCAGCACCGGACTAGCGGGGGGGGTGAACACCGGGGAGCTGTTTTTT. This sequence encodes CASSTGLAGGVNTGELFF.

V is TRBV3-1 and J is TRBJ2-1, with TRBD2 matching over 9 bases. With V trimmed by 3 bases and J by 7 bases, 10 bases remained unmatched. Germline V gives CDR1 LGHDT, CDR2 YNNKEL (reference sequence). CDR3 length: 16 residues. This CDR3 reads CASSHLRAGGGNEQFF. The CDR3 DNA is TGTGCCAGCAGCCACCTCCGAGCGGGGGGCGGGAATGAGCAGTTCTTC.

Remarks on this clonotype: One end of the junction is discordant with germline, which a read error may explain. The CDR3 DNA reads as TGTGCCAGCAGCCCAAAGGGACAGGGGTTAGCTGGGGCCAACGTCCGGACTTTC. The encoded protein is CASSPKGQGLAGANVRTF. This chain links TRBV14 with TRBJ2-6; 10 nucleotides align to TRBD1. This CDR3 contains 18 residues. Germline assignment: CDR1 SGHDN and CDR2 FVKESK.

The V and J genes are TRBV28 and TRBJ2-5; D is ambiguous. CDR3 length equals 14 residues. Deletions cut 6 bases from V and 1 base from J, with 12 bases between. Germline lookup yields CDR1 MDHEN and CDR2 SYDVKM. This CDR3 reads CASSLPRIQETQYF. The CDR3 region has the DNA TGTGCCAGCAGCCTACCGAGGATCCAAGAGACCCAGTACTTC. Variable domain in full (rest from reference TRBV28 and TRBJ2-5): DVKVTQSSRYLVKRTGEKVFLECVQDMDHENMFWYRQDPGLGLRLIYFSYDVKMKEKGDIPEGYSVSREKKERFSLILESASTNQTSMYLCASSLPRIQETQYFGPGTRLLVL.

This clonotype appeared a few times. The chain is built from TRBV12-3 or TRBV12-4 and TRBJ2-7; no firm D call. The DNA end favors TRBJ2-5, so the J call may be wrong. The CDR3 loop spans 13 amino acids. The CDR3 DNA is TGTGCCAGCACTCTCCCCACTGCGGAGACCCAGTACTTC. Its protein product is CASTLPTAETQYF.

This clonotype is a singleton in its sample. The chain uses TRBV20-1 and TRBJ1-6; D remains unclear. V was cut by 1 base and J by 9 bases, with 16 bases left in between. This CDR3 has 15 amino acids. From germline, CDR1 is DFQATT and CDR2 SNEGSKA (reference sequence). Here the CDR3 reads CSARVRTRRSSPLHF. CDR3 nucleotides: TGCAGTGCTAGAGTGCGGACCCGAAGAAGTTCACCCCTCCACTTT.

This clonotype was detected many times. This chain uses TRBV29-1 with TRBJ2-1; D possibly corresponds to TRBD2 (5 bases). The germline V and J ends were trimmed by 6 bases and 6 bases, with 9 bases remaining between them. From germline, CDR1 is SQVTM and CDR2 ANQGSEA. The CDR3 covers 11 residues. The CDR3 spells CSVRRSNEQFF. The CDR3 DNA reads TGCAGCGTGCGGAGGAGCAATGAGCAGTTCTTC.

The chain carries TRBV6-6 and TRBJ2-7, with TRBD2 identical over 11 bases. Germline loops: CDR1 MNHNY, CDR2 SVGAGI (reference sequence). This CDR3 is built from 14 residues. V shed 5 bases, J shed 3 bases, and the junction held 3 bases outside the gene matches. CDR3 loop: CASSDGTSGYEQYF. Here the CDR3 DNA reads TGTGCCAGCAGTGATGGGACTAGCGGCTACGAGCAGTACTTC.

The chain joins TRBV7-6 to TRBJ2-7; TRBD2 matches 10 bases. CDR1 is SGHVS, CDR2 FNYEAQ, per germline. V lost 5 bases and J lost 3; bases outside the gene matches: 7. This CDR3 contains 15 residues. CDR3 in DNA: TGTGCCAGCAGCCTAACTAGCGGGGCACGCTACGAGCAGTACTTC. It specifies CASSLTSGARYEQYF.

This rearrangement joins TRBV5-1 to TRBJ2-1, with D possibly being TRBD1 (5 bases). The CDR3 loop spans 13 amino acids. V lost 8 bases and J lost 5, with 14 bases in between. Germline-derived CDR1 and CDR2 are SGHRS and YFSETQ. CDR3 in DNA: TGCGCCAGTTCACCCCAGGGAAACAATGAGCAGTTCTTC. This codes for CASSPQGNNEQFF. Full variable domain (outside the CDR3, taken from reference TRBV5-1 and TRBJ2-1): KAGVTQTPRYLIKTRGQQVTLSCSPISGHRSVSWYQQTPGQGLQFLFEYFSETQRNKGNFPGRFSGRQFSNSRSEMNVSTLELGDSALYLCASSPQGNNEQFFGPGTRLTVL.